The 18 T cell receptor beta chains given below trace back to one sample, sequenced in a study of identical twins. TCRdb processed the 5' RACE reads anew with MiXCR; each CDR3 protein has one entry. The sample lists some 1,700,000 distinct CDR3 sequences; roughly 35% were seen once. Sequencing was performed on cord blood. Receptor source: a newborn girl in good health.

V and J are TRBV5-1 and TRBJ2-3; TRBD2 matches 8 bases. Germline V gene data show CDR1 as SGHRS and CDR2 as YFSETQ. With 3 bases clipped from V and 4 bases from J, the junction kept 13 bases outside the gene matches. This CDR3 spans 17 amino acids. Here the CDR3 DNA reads TGCGCCAGCAGCTCGTACAGTTCCGTGACTAGCGCAGATACGCAGTATTTT. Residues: CASSSYSSVTSADTQYF.

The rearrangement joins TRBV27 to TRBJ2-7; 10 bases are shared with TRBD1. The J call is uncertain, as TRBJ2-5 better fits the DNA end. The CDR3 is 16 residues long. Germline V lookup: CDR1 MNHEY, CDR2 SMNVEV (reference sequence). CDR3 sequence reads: CASSFYPGTGVETQYF. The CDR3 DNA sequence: TGTGCCAGCAGTTTTTATCCCGGGACAGGGGTAGAGACCCAGTACTTC.

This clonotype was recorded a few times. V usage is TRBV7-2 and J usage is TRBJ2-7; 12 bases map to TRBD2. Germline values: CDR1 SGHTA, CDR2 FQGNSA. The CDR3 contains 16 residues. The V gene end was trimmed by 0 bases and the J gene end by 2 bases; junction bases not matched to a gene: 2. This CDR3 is CASSLAPSGRAYEQYF. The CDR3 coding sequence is TGTGCCAGCAGCTTAGCGCCTAGCGGGAGGGCCTACGAGCAGTACTTC.

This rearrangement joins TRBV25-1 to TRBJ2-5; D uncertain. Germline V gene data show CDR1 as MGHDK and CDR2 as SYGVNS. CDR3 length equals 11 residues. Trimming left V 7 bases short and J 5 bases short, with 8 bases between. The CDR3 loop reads CASKWRETQYF. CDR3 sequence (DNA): TGTGCCAGCAAGTGGCGGGAGACCCAGTACTTC.

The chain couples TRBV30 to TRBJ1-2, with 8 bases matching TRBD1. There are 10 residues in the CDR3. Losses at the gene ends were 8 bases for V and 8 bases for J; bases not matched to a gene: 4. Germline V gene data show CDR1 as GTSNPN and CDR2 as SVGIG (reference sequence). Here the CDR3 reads CAHDRGGYTF. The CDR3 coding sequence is TGTGCCCACGACAGGGGCGGCTACACCTTC.

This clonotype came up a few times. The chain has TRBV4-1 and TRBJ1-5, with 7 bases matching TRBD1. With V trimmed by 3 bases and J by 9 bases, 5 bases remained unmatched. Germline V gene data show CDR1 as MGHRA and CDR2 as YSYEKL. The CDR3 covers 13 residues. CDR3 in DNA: TGCGCCAGCAGCCATTACAGGGGCCGGCCCCAGCATTTT. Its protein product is CASSHYRGRPQHF.

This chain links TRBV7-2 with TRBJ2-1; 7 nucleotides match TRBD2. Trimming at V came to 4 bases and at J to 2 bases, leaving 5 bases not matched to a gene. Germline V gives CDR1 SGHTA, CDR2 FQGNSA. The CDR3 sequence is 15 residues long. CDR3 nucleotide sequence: TGTGCCAGCAGCTCGACTAGCCCTGCCTACAATGAGCAGTTCTTC. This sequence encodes CASSSTSPAYNEQFF.

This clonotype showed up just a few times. Written as DNA, the CDR3 is TGTGCCAGCAAGGGGTCGCCCACAGATACGCAGTATTTT. Translation gives CASKGSPTDTQYF. The chain employs TRBV2 and TRBJ2-3; a possible D gene is TRBD1 (5 bases). Germline CDR1 is SNHLY and CDR2 is FYNNEI. The CDR3 is made up of 13 amino acids. Trimming shortened V by 7 bases and J by 2 bases, and 10 bases separated the two germline ends.

The CDR3 nucleotides read TGTGCCAGCAGTGAAGGACTAGCGGAAAACACCGGGGAGCTGTTTTTT. Translation gives CASSEGLAENTGELFF. The chain uses TRBV6-1 and TRBJ2-2; 9 bases fit TRBD2. After removal of 1 base from V and 2 bases from J, the junction contained 2 bases not matched to a gene. This CDR3 comprises 16 residues. Germline V lookup: CDR1 MNHNS, CDR2 SASEGT.

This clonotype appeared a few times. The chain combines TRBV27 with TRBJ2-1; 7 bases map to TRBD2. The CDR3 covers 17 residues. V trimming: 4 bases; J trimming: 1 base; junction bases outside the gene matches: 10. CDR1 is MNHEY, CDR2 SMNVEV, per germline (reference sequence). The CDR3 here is CASSSGLTSPSYNEQFF. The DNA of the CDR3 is TGTGCCAGCAGTTCCGGATTGACTAGCCCATCCTACAATGAGCAGTTCTTC.

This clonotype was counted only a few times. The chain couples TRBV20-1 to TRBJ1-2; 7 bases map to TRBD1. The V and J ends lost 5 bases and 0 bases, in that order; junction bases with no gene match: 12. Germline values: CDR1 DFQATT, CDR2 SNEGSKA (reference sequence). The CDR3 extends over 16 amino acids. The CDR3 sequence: CSAGQPGTATNYGYTF. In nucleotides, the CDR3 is TGCAGTGCTGGCCAACCTGGGACAGCTACTAACTATGGCTACACCTTC.

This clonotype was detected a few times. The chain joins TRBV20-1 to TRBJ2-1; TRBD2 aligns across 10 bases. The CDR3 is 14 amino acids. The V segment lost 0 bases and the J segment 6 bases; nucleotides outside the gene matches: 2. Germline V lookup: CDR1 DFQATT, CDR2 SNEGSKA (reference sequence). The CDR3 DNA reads TGCAGTGCTAGAGATCGGACTAGCGGCAATGAGCAGTTCTTC. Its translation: CSARDRTSGNEQFF.

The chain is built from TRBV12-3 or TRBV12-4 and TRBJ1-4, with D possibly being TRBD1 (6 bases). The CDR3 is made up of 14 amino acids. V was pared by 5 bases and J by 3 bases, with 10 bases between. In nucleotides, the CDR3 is TGTGCCAGCAGTCCAGGGGAGGCTAATGAAAAACTGTTTTTT. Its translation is CASSPGEANEKLFF.

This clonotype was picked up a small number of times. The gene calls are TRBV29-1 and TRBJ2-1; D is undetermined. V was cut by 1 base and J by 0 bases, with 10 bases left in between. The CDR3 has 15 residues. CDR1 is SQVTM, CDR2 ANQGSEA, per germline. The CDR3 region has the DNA TGCAGCGTTGAAGGGGTTCTAAGCTCCTACAATGAGCAGTTCTTC. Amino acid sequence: CSVEGVLSSYNEQFF.

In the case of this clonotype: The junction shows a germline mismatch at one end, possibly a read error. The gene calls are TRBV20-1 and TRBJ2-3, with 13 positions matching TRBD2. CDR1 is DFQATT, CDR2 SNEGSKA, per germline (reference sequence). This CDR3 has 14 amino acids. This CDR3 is CSTRTSGRSDTQYF. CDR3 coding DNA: TGCAGTACTAGGACTAGCGGGAGATCAGATACGCAGTATTTT.

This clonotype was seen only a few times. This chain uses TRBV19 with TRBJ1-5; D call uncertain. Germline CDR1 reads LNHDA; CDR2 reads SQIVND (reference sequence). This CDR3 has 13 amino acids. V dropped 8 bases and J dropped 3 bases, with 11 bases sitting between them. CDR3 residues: CASGERVNQPQHF. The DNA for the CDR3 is TGTGCCAGTGGAGAGAGGGTCAATCAGCCCCAGCATTTT.

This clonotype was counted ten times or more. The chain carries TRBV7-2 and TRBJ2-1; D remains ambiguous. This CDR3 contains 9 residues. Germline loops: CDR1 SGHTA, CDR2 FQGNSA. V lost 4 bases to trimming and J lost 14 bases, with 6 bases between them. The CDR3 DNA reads TGTGCCAGCAGCTCGGCTGAGTTCTTC. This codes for CASSSAEFF. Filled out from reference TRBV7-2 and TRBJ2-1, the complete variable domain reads GAGVSQSPSNKVTEKGKDVELRCDPISGHTALYWYRQSLGQGLEFLIYFQGNSAPDKSGLPSDRFSAERTGGSVSTLTIQRTQQEDSAVYLCASSSAEFFGPGTRLTVL.

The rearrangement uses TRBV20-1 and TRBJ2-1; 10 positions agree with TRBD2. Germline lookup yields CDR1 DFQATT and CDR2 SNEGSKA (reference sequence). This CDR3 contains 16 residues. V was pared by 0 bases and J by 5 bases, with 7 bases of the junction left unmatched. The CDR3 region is CSARDLFGLADNEQFF. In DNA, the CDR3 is TGCAGTGCTAGAGATCTATTCGGACTAGCGGACAATGAGCAGTTCTTC.